Listed here is a single T cell receptor (beta chain). Its antigen is unknown. CDR3 size: 18 residues. Germline CDR1 SGHVS, CDR2 FQNEAQ. Trimming at V came to 3 bases and at J to 1 base, leaving 5 bases not matched to a gene. The sample originates from a study of CD4+ T cells in melanoma. Broader study findings: Diverse differentiation states were reported for melanoma neoantigen-specific CD4+ T cells. A reported correlation linked neoantigen-specific CD4+ T cells to CD8+, macrophage and B cell function.

The data were produced by immunoSEQ multiplex PCR, yet TCRdb's version contains in-frame clones alone and is incomplete. This sample carries about 110,000 clones, 92% of them seen once, and the ten largest clones take roughly 3.1%. J is TRBJ2-3 and V is TRBV7-8; 15 nucleotides align to TRBD2. This clonotype was obtained from a human donor with melanoma. Sequencing used peripheral blood. CDR3 bases: TGTGCCAGCAGCTTCAGGACTAGCGGGGGGGCCGGCACAGATACGCAGTATTTT. It is translated as CASSFRTSGGAGTDTQYF. The complete variable domain, with remaining parts taken from reference TRBV7-8 and TRBJ2-3, reads GAGVSQSPRYKVAKRGQDVALRCDPISGHVSLFWYQQALGQGPEFLTYFQNEAQLDKSGLPSDRFFAERPEGSVSTLKIQRTQQEDSAVYLCASSFRTSGGAGTDTQYFGPGTRLTVL.